This T cell receptor beta chain originates from a study of blood T cell repertoires in COVID-19. Across the study: Spain, Italy and the United States supplied samples that represented acute and convalescent COVID-19.

Some clones are missing from TCRdb's copy, which holds only in-frame ones; the method was immunoSEQ multiplex PCR. The sample comprises fewer than 300,000 clones, 82% of which are singletons, and 3.1% rests with the top ten. This clone was picked up many times. The germline V gene encodes CDR1 SGHVS and CDR2 FQNEAQ. V shed 1 base, J shed 7 bases, and the junction held 7 bases outside the gene matches. The CDR3 is 15 amino acids. What was sequenced was peripheral blood. The chain employs TRBV7-8 and TRBJ2-4, with 7 bases matching TRBD1. The TCR sequence derives from a woman aged 18-29 years with acute or convalescent COVID-19. The CDR3 loop reads CASSLEGGLNNIQYF. The DNA of the CDR3 is TGTGCCAGCAGCTTAGAAGGGGGCTTGAATAACATTCAGTACTTC.